This T cell receptor (beta chain) comes out of a study of blood T cell repertoires in COVID-19. The overall study: PBMCs, B-cell-depleted T cells, or T cells provided the cDNA or gDNA that made up the material.

The V and J ends lost 4 bases and 6 bases, in that order; junction bases with no gene match: 12. The CDR3 sequence is 16 residues long. In the authors' methods: Using reference gene primer amplification, nucleated cell counts were estimated. TCRdb keeps only in-frame clones here, not all; method: immunoSEQ multiplex PCR. V and J calls and clone size come straight from that table; D and trimming were deduced from the DNA. There are about 320,000 clones in the sample; approximately 90% occur only once, and 8% to 13% lies in the top ten. Participant reports of clinical history set cohort assignment. For recovered donors of Cohort 3, there were two negative PCRs, clearance, or symptom resolution.

Sequencing input: PBMCs or T cells enriched from blood (not recorded which). J is TRBJ1-2 and V is TRBV23-1; TRBD1 matches 9 bases. TRBV23-1 is an open reading frame, and its role is uncertain. This receptor was identified in a woman between 18 and 30 years old who had recovered from COVID-19. Written as DNA, the CDR3 is TGCGCCAGCAGTCCGAAACCCGGGACAGGGAAGAATGGCTACACCTTC. Translated: CASSPKPGTGKNGYTF.